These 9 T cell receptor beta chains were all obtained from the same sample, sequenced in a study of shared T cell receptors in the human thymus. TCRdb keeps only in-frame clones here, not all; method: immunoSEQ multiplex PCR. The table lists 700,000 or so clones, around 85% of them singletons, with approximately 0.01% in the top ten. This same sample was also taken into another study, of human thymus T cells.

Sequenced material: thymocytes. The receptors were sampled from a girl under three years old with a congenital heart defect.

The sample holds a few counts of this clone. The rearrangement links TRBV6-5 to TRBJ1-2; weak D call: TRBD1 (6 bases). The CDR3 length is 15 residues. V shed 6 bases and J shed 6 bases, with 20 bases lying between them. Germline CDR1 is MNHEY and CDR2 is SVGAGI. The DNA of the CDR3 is TGTGCCAGCAGAGACAGGTTGGAATCGGAGCATGGCTACACCTTC. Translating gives CASRDRLESEHGYTF.

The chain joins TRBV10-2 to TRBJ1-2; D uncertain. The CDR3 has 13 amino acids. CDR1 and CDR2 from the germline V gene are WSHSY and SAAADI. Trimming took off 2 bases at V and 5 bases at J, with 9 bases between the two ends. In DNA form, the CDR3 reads TGCGCCAGCAGTGAGGGTCATCGGTATGGCTACACCTTC. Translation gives CASSEGHRYGYTF.

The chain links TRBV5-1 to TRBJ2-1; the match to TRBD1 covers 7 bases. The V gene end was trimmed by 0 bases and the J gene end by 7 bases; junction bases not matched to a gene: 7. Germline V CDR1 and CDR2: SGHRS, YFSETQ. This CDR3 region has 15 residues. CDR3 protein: CASSLEAGGENEQFF. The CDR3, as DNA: TGCGCCAGCAGCTTGGAGGCAGGGGGTGAGAATGAGCAGTTCTTC.

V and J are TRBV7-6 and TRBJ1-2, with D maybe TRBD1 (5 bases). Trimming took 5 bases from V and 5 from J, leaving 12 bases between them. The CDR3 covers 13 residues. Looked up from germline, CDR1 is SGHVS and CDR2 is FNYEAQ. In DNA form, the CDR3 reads TGTGCCAGCAGCCCGGGACTGACATATGGCTACACCTTC. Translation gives CASSPGLTYGYTF.

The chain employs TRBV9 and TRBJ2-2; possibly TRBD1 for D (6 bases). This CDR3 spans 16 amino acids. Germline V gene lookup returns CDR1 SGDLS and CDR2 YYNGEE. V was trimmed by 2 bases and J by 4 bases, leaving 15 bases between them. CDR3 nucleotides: TGTGCCAGCAGCGTCCGGGGCCGAGGGGGCACCGGGGAGCTGTTTTTT. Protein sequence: CASSVRGRGGTGELFF.

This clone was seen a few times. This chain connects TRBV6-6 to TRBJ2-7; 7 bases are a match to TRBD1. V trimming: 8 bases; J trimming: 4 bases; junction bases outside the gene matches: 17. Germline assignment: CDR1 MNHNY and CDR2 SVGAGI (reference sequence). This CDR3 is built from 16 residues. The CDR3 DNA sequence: TGTGCCAGCCGGCCTGGACAGGCCCATCCTGTTTACGAGCAGTACTTC. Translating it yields CASRPGQAHPVYEQYF.

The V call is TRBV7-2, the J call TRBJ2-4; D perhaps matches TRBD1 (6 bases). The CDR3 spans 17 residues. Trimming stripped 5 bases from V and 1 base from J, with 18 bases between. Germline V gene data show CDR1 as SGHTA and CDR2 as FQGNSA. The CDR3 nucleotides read TGTGCCAGCAGCCAAACGTTCGACCAGGGGGCCAAAAACATTCAGTACTTC. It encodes CASSQTFDQGAKNIQYF.

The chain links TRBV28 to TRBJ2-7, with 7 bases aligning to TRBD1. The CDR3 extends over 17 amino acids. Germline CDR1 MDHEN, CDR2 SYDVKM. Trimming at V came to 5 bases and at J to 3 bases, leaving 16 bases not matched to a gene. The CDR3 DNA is TGTGCCAGCAGTCCAAACCTTCGGGACAGAACACACTACGAGCAGTACTTC. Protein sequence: CASSPNLRDRTHYEQYF. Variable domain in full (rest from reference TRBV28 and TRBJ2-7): DVKVTQSSRYLVKRTGEKVFLECVQDMDHENMFWYRQDPGLGLRLIYFSYDVKMKEKGDIPEGYSVSREKKERFSLILESASTNQTSMYLCASSPNLRDRTHYEQYFGPGTRLTVT.

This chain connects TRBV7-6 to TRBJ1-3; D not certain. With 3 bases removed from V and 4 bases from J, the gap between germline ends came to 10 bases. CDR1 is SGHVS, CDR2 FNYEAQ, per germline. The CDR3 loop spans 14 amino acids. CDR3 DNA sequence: TGTGCCAGCAGCTTTAGTCGGTTCGGAAACACCATATATTTT. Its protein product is CASSFSRFGNTIYF.